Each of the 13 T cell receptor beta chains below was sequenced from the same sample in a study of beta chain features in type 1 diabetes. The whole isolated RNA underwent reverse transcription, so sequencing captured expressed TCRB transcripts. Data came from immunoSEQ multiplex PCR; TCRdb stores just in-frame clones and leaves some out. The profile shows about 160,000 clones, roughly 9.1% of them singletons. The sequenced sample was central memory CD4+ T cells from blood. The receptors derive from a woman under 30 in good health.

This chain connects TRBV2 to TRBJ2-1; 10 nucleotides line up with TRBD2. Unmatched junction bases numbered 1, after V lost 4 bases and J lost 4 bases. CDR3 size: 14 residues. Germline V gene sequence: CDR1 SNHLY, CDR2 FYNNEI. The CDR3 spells CASSGLAGYNEQFF. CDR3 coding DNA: TGTGCCAGCAGTGGACTAGCGGGTTACAATGAGCAGTTCTTC.

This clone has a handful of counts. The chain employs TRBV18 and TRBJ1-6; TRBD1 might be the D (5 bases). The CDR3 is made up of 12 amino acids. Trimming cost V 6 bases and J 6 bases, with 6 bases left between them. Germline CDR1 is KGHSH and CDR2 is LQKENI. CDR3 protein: CASSQGNSPLHF. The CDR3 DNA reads TGTGCCAGCTCCCAGGGTAATTCACCCCTCCACTTT.

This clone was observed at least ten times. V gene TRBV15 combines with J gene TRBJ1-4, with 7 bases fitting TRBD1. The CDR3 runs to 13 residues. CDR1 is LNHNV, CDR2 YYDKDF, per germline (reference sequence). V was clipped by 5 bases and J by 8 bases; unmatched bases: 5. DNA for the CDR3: TGTGCCACCAGCCTCCGGGACAGCGAAAAACTGTTTTTT. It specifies CATSLRDSEKLFF.

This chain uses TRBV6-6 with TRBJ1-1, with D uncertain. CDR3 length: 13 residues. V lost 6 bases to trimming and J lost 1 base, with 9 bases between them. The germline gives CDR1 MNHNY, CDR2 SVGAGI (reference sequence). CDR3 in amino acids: CASSAQANTEAFF. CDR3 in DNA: TGTGCCAGCAGCGCGCAGGCGAACACTGAAGCTTTCTTT.

As DNA, the CDR3 is TGCGCCAGCAGCCCCGGACTCTACCAAGAGACCCAGTACTTC. It translates to CASSPGLYQETQYF. This rearrangement joins TRBV5-1 to TRBJ2-5; D is perhaps TRBD2 (5 bases). The germline V and J ends were trimmed by 4 bases and 0 bases, with 10 bases remaining between them. The CDR3 is made up of 14 amino acids. The germline gives CDR1 SGHRS, CDR2 YFSETQ.

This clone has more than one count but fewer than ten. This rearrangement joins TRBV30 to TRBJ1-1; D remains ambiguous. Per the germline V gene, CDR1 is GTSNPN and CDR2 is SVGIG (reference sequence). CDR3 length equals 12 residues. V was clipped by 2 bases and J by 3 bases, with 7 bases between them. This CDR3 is CAWSWLDTEAFF. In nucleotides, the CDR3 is TGTGCCTGGAGTTGGCTCGACACTGAAGCTTTCTTT. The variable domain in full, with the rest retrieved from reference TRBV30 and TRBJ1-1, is SQTIHQWPATLVQPVGSPLSLECTVEGTSNPNLYWYRQAAGRGLQLLFYSVGIGQISSEVPQNLSASRPQDRQFILSSKKLLLSDSGFYLCAWSWLDTEAFFGQGTRLTVV.

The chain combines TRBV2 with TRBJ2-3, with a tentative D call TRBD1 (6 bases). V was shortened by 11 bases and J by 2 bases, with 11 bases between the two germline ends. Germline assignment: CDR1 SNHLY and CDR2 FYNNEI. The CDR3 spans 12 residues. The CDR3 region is CAGRDNTDTQYF. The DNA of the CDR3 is TGTGCCGGAAGGGACAACACAGATACGCAGTATTTT.

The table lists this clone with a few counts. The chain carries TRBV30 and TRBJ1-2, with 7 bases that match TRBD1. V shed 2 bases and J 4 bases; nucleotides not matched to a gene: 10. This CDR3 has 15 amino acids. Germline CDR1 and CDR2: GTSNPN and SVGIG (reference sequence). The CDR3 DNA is TGTGCCTGGAGTACTGCGGGAGGGGGCAGCTATGGCTACACCTTC. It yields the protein CAWSTAGGGSYGYTF. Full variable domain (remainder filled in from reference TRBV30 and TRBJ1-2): SQTIHQWPATLVQPVGSPLSLECTVEGTSNPNLYWYRQAAGRGLQLLFYSVGIGQISSEVPQNLSASRPQDRQFILSSKKLLLSDSGFYLCAWSTAGGGSYGYTFGSGTRLTVV.

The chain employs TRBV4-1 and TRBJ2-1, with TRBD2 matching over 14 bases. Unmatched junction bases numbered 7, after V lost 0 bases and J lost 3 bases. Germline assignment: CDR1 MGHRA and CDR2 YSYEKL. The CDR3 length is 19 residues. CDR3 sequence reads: CASSQDPGLAGAIYNEQFF. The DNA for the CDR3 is TGCGCCAGCAGCCAAGATCCGGGACTAGCGGGAGCGATCTACAATGAGCAGTTCTTC.

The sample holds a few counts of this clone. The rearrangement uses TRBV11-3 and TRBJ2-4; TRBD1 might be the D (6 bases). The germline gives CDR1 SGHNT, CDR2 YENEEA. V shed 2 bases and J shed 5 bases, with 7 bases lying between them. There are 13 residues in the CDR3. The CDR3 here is CASSLKGENIQYF. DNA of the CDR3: TGTGCCAGCAGCTTAAAGGGGGAAAACATTCAGTACTTC.

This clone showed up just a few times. The CDR3 DNA reads as TGCGCCAGCAGCTTGGTGCGGCAGGGAGGATCAAGCTATGGCTACACCTTC. Translation: CASSLVRQGGSSYGYTF. The chain combines TRBV5-1 with TRBJ1-2, with D possibly being TRBD1 (5 bases). The CDR3 consists of 17 residues. Germline V gene lookup returns CDR1 SGHRS and CDR2 YFSETQ. V lost 0 bases and J 4 bases, leaving 19 bases between the germline ends.

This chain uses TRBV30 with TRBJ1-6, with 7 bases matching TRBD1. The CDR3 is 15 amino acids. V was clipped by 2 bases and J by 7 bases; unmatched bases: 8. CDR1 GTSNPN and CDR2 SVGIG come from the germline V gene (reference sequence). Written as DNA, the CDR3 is TGTGCCTGGAGTCCCCGGACAGGCGCAAATTCACCCCTCCACTTT. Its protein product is CAWSPRTGANSPLHF.

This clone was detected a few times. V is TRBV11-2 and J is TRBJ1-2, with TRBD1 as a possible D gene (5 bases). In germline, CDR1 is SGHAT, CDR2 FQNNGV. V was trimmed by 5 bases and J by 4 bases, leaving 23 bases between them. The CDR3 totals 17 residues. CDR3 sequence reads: CASSPMLGGLTGYGYTF. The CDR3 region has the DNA TGTGCCAGCAGCCCCATGTTGGGGGGACTTACCGGCTATGGCTACACCTTC.